Listed here are 9 T cell receptor beta chains from one sample, sequenced in a study of cytomegalovirus exposure and HLA in healthy donors. PCR was performed using 60 Vbeta and 13 Jbeta primers. Generated by immunoSEQ multiplex PCR, the TCRdb table keeps only in-frame clones and is missing some. The table records about 120,000 clones, over 60% of them present only once. The source material was PBMCs. These receptors came from a woman between 40 and 50 years old in good health and CMV-seronegative.

The J gene is TRBJ2-3, the V gene TRBV29-1; TRBD1 agrees at 8 bases. Germline loops: CDR1 SQVTM, CDR2 ANQGSEA. The V gene end was trimmed by 7 bases and the J gene end by 3 bases; junction bases not matched to a gene: 3. CDR3 length equals 12 residues. The CDR3 bases are TGCAGCGGCAGACAGGGGACAGATACGCAGTATTTT. Translation gives CSGRQGTDTQYF.

Note on this clone: The germline gene is not matched at one end of the junction; a read error may be the cause. J is TRBJ2-7 and V is TRBV7-7; D may be TRBD1 (5 bases). The CDR3 spans 17 residues. Germline CDR1 SSHAT, CDR2 FNYEAQ (reference sequence). The CDR3 loop reads CASSLAPKSRAVNEQYF. As DNA, the CDR3 is TGTGCTAGCAGCTTAGCACCGAAGAGCAGGGCGGTCAATGAGCAGTACTTC.

The CDR3 nucleotides are TGTGCCAGCAGTGTTTTGACTTGGAATGAGCAGTTCTTC. Amino acid sequence: CASSVLTWNEQFF. The chain has TRBV28 and TRBJ2-1; D is unresolved. Germline CDR1 reads MDHEN; CDR2 reads SYDVKM. Trimming cost V 5 bases and J 7 bases, with 12 bases left between them. The CDR3 length is 13 residues.

As to this clone: The junction differs from germline at one of its ends, possibly a read error. This rearrangement joins TRBV19 to TRBJ2-1; 7 bases map to TRBD1. The CDR3 totals 15 residues. Germline CDR1 is LNHDA and CDR2 is SQIVND (reference sequence). The CDR3 bases are TGTGTCAGTAGTATTCTGGACAGGCCGGACAATGAGCAGTTCTTC. Protein product: CVSSILDRPDNEQFF. Full variable domain (outside the CDR3, taken from reference TRBV19 and TRBJ2-1): DGGITQSPKYLFRKEGQNVTLSCEQNLNHDAMYWYRQDPGQGLRLIYYSQIVNDFQKGDIAEGYSVSREKKESFPLTVTSAQKNPTAFYLCVSSILDRPDNEQFFGPGTRLTVL.

V usage is TRBV27 and J usage is TRBJ2-2; D possibly corresponds to TRBD2 (5 bases). This CDR3 comprises 13 residues. Trimming stripped 6 bases from V and 6 bases from J, with 11 bases between. Germline loops: CDR1 MNHEY, CDR2 SMNVEV (reference sequence). CDR3 amino acids: CASRVEGPGELFF. The CDR3 nucleotides read TGTGCCAGCAGGGTCGAGGGTCCCGGGGAGCTGTTTTTT.

V usage is TRBV28 and J usage is TRBJ2-5; TRBD2 is a possible D gene (5 bases). Germline CDR1 MDHEN, CDR2 SYDVKM. The length of the CDR3 is 15 residues. V gave up 0 bases and J gave up 1 base, with 9 bases separating them. The CDR3 sequence: CASSLWAAGQETQYF. The DNA for the CDR3 is TGTGCCAGCAGTTTATGGGCGGCGGGCCAAGAGACCCAGTACTTC.

V usage is TRBV9 and J usage is TRBJ2-7; 7 bases line up with TRBD1. Germline trimming cut 6 bases from V and 0 bases from J; bases unmatched to any gene: 6. This CDR3 region has 14 residues. Germline V gene data show CDR1 as SGDLS and CDR2 as YYNGEE. CDR3 sequence: CASNRGPGSYEQYF. The CDR3 DNA follows: TGTGCCAGCAACAGGGGCCCGGGCTCCTACGAGCAGTACTTC.

The V call is TRBV13, the J call TRBJ1-2, with TRBD1 as a possible D gene (5 bases). The germline CDR1 and CDR2 sequences are PRHDT and FYEKMQ (reference sequence). Trimming stripped 7 bases from V and 2 bases from J, with 14 bases between. The CDR3 has 14 residues. The CDR3 DNA reads as TGTGCCAGCACGGACCCCCGGGGGAACTATGGCTACACCTTC. Amino acids: CASTDPRGNYGYTF.

This clone has only one observation. The V and J genes are TRBV10-3 and TRBJ2-5; weak D call: TRBD2 (6 bases). The CDR3 consists of 15 residues. V was shortened by 4 bases and J by 7 bases, with 19 bases between the two germline ends. Germline-derived CDR1 and CDR2 are ENHRY and SYGVKD. The CDR3 protein is CAISGEVGDPSTQYF. Here the CDR3 DNA reads TGTGCCATCAGTGGGGAGGTCGGGGATCCCTCGACCCAGTACTTC.